A single TCR beta chain is shown here with its context. The source of the sample is a study of blood T cells in healthy people across ages. The second PCR ran about 6 to 12 cycles with a sample-barcoded 5' primer and J-beta primers. TCRdb re-called the 5' RACE reads through MiXCR, storing one row per CDR3 protein. The sample carries around 1.5 million distinct CDR3 sequences, roughly 64% recorded once. There were healthy Caucasian individuals from Russia, aged roughly 6 to 90, serving as donors. Each donor gave ten milliliters of peripheral blood. The authors isolated at least 7 million PBMCs per sample. The CDR3 has 13 amino acids. V was cut by 0 bases and J by 2 bases, with 5 bases left in between. In germline, CDR1 is LNHNV, CDR2 YYDKDF (reference sequence).

Sample: blood. The TCR sequence derives from a man between 18 and 29 years old in good health. The V and J genes are TRBV15 and TRBJ2-7, with D unclear. CDR3 sequence: CATSRDSAYEQYF. The CDR3, as DNA: TGTGCCACCAGCAGAGATAGTGCCTACGAGCAGTACTTC.